Listed below are T cell receptor beta chains from one sample, sequenced in a study of T cell responses to AZD1222 COVID-19 vaccine. Sequenced by immunoSEQ multiplex PCR; TCRdb stores in-frame clones only, minus some. This repertoire shows more than 95,000 clones, about 85% found once; its top ten account for about 4.2%. Sequencing was performed on peripheral blood, taken on day 0 of AZD1222 vaccination. The receptors shown here come from an adult in good health. The CDR3 runs from the conserved cysteine through the conserved F or W.

CDR3 length: 15; J gene: TRBJ1-4; V gene: TRBV28; CDR3 protein: CASSFLRALGEKLFF
CDR3 length: 12; J gene: TRBJ1-1; V gene: TRBV29-1; CDR3 protein: CSVETARTGAFF
CDR3 length: 15; J gene: TRBJ2-2; V gene: TRBV4-2; CDR3 protein: CASSLTSGDTGELFF
CDR3 length: 13; J gene: TRBJ1-1; V gene: TRBV14; CDR3 protein: CASSLQGNTEAFF
CDR3 length: 15; J gene: TRBJ2-3; V gene: TRBV19; CDR3 protein: CASSIGQTSTDTQYF
CDR3 length: 18; J gene: TRBJ2-5; V gene: TRBV6-6; CDR3 protein: CASSRRRDRGMHAETQYF
CDR3 length: 12; J gene: TRBJ2-7; V gene: TRBV5-6; CDR3 protein: CASSPGGHEQYF
CDR3 length: 15; J gene: TRBJ1-2; V gene: TRBV6-5; CDR3 protein: CATSEGTGFNYGYTF
CDR3 length: 15; J gene: TRBJ1-5; V gene: TRBV2; CDR3 protein: CASSEAGDTNQPQHF
CDR3 length: 16; J gene: TRBJ1-1; V gene: TRBV11-3; CDR3 protein: CASSLVFGVKGTEAFF
CDR3 length: 11; J gene: TRBJ2-1; V gene: TRBV7-9; CDR3 protein: CASSLGGEQFF
CDR3 length: 14; J gene: TRBJ1-5; V gene: TRBV3-1/TRBV3-2; CDR3 protein: CASSQDQSNQPQHF
CDR3 length: 14; J gene: TRBJ1-5; V gene: TRBV11-1; CDR3 protein: CASSLDGINQPQHF
CDR3 length: 15; J gene: TRBJ2-7; V gene: TRBV7-9; CDR3 protein: CASSHMGTGAHEQYF
CDR3 length: 13; J gene: TRBJ1-2; V gene: TRBV7-2; CDR3 protein: CASSSTGSNGYTF
CDR3 length: 17; J gene: TRBJ2-1; V gene: TRBV24-1; CDR3 protein: CATSDLTRQGAYNEQFF
CDR3 length: 13; J gene: TRBJ1-2; V gene: TRBV7-3; CDR3 protein: CASSSGQQYGYTF
CDR3 length: 14; J gene: TRBJ1-6; V gene: TRBV10-3; CDR3 protein: CAISEGRHNSPLHF
CDR3 length: 14; J gene: TRBJ2-7; V gene: TRBV6-5; CDR3 protein: CASSPGLANYEQYF
CDR3 length: 13; J gene: TRBJ1-2; V gene: TRBV5-1; CDR3 protein: CASSLDTNYGYTF
CDR3 length: 17; J gene: TRBJ1-5; V gene: TRBV4-2; CDR3 protein: CASSQGGTGGYNQPQHF
CDR3 length: 12; J gene: TRBJ2-1; V gene: TRBV13; CDR3 protein: CASKGQGYEQFF
CDR3 length: 14; J gene: TRBJ1-1; V gene: TRBV13; CDR3 protein: CASSLVRRNTEAFF
CDR3 length: 15; J gene: TRBJ1-5; V gene: TRBV11-2; CDR3 protein: CASSLGGAENQPQHF
CDR3 length: 13; J gene: TRBJ1-4; V gene: TRBV7-2; CDR3 protein: CASSIRDGQKLFF
CDR3 length: 16; J gene: TRBJ2-3; V gene: TRBV6-5; CDR3 protein: CASSYTSHASTDTQYF
CDR3 length: 16; J gene: TRBJ2-2; V gene: TRBV24-1; CDR3 protein: CATSEAGGPSTGELFF
CDR3 length: 14; J gene: TRBJ1-1; V gene: TRBV13; CDR3 protein: CASSPGRGNTEAFF